One and the same sample provided the 14 T cell receptor beta chains below, sequenced in a study of T-cell reconstitution after alpha-beta-depleted transplantation in children. Unique molecular identifiers were incorporated during preparation of the TCRbeta library. TCRdb redid the calling of the PCR reads with MiXCR, one entry per CDR3 protein. The sample has a few hundred thousand distinct CDR3 sequences; 9.7% are singletons. The specimen comprised PBMCs from the stem cell graft donor, sampled from the stem cell graft. The receptors derive from a human donor who donated a stem cell graft to a child with SCID.

This clonotype was observed a few times. V and J are TRBV7-9 and TRBJ1-5; D is uncertain. CDR3 length: 14 residues. Looked up from germline, CDR1 is SEHNR and CDR2 is FQNEAQ (reference sequence). The V and J ends lost 4 bases and 6 bases respectively, with 13 bases between them. CDR3 amino acids: CASSSDSRGQPQHF. CDR3 DNA: TGTGCCAGCAGCTCCGACTCGAGAGGTCAGCCCCAGCATTTT.

The sample holds many counts of this clonotype. The CDR3 region has the DNA TGCAGTGCTCCAGACGGGCGGCGAAGCCGCACAGATACGCAGTATTTT. Its protein is CSAPDGRRSRTDTQYF. This sequence joins TRBV20-1 and TRBJ2-3; no firm D call. Germline loops: CDR1 DFQATT, CDR2 SNEGSKA (reference sequence). This CDR3 contains 16 residues. Deletions cut 5 bases from V and 1 base from J, with 19 bases between.

This clonotype was observed many times. This chain connects TRBV9 to TRBJ2-7, with a possible D match to TRBD2 (5 bases). The CDR3 is 16 residues long. V was trimmed by 3 bases and J by 5 bases, leaving 21 bases between them. Germline loops: CDR1 SGDLS, CDR2 YYNGEE. Here the CDR3 reads CASSALHGKGVDEQYF. CDR3 DNA sequence: TGTGCCAGCAGCGCGTTACACGGCAAGGGAGTTGACGAGCAGTACTTC.

Of note for this clonotype: This may come from a read error, since a much larger clone is one base off. The chain recombines TRBV12-3 or TRBV12-4 with TRBJ2-3, with 7 bases fitting TRBD1. CDR3 length: 16 residues. The CDR3 spells CASSSPRGQITDTQCF. In DNA form, the CDR3 reads TGTGCCAGCAGTTCTCCCCGGGGACAGATCACAGATACGCAGTGTTTT.

This clonotype was seen many times. The chain joins TRBV4-3 to TRBJ2-7, with D maybe TRBD2 (6 bases). The CDR3 contains 13 residues. Germline CDR1 LGHNA, CDR2 YSLEER. The V end was cut by 0 bases, the J end by 4 bases, with 7 bases between. The CDR3 nucleotides read TGCGCCAGCAGCCAAGACGGGACTTACGAGCAGTACTTC. Protein: CASSQDGTYEQYF.

The chain is built from TRBV5-1 and TRBJ1-1; D might be TRBD1 (5 bases). CDR3 length equals 15 residues. Germline values: CDR1 SGHRS, CDR2 YFSETQ. With 5 bases removed from V and 6 bases from J, the gap between germline ends came to 20 bases. The CDR3, as DNA: TGCGCCAGCAGTTTCCTAGGGGTAAGCGGCGCTGAAGCTTTCTTT. Protein product: CASSFLGVSGAEAFF. The complete variable domain, with remaining parts taken from reference TRBV5-1 and TRBJ1-1, reads KAGVTQTPRYLIKTRGQQVTLSCSPISGHRSVSWYQQTPGQGLQFLFEYFSETQRNKGNFPGRFSGRQFSNSRSEMNVSTLELGDSALYLCASSFLGVSGAEAFFGQGTRLTVV.

CDR3 DNA sequence: TGTGCCAGCAGTGAGGGACAGGGGGCCGGAAAACTGTTTTTT. This translates into CASSEGQGAGKLFF. V gene TRBV27 combines with J gene TRBJ1-4, with 12 bases matching TRBD1. This CDR3 spans 14 amino acids. The trim removed 5 bases at V and 10 bases at J, leaving 5 bases unmatched. CDR1 is MNHEY and CDR2 is SMNVEV in the germline V gene (reference sequence).

At least ten counts were recorded for this clonotype. The CDR3 DNA is TGTGCCAGCAGCCCGGGATCTCGCGGCTACACCTTC. Residues: CASSPGSRGYTF. The rearrangement links TRBV3-1 to TRBJ1-2; no clear D. The V end lost 4 bases, the J end lost 8 bases, and 11 bases lay between the germline ends. This CDR3 comprises 12 residues. Germline loops: CDR1 LGHDT, CDR2 YNNKEL (reference sequence).

V is TRBV7-2 and J is TRBJ1-1; D is undetermined. CDR3 length: 13 residues. Germline CDR1 SGHTA, CDR2 FQGNSA. Trimming removed 1 base from V and 3 bases from J, with 6 bases in between. CDR3 sequence (DNA): TGTGCCAGCAGCTTAGTCCGCGACACTGAAGCTTTCTTT. This encodes CASSLVRDTEAFF.

The sample holds many counts of this clonotype. V gene TRBV6-5 combines with J gene TRBJ1-2; 10 bases are shared with TRBD1. The junction had 12 bases not matched to a gene; V was cut back by 2 bases and J by 0 bases. Looked up from germline, CDR1 is MNHEY and CDR2 is SVGAGI. This CDR3 comprises 19 residues. The CDR3 DNA reads TGTGCCAGCAGTTACGGGCGTCTAGACAGGGGGCCGTCTAACTATGGCTACACCTTC. Residues: CASSYGRLDRGPSNYGYTF.

The sample holds many counts of this clonotype. This chain links TRBV5-1 with TRBJ1-1, with 8 nucleotides matching TRBD1. CDR1 and CDR2 (germline): SGHRS, YFSETQ. This CDR3 contains 15 residues. Trimming cost V 0 bases and J 5 bases; bases outside gene matches: 6. CDR3 residues: CASSLGTGSGTEAFF. The DNA of the CDR3 is TGCGCCAGCAGCTTGGGGACAGGGAGTGGAACTGAAGCTTTCTTT.

V gene TRBV7-3 combines with J gene TRBJ2-5; D uncertain. The CDR3 runs 13 residues. Trimming took 5 bases from V and 1 from J, leaving 8 bases between them. Germline CDR1 and CDR2: SGHTA and FQGTGA. CDR3 in amino acids: CASSQEFQETQYF. The CDR3 DNA follows: TGTGCCAGCAGCCAGGAGTTCCAAGAGACCCAGTACTTC.

This clonotype was detected many times. This chain connects TRBV12-3 or TRBV12-4 to TRBJ2-7; D ambiguous. The CDR3 runs 12 residues. V lost 6 bases to trimming and J lost 4 bases, with 10 bases between them. The CDR3 bases are TGTGCCAGCAGCGGTAGTAATTACGAGCAGTACTTC. Translating it yields CASSGSNYEQYF.

This clonotype has ten or more counts. The chain employs TRBV5-1 and TRBJ2-3; 14 bases map to TRBD2. Germline CDR1 reads SGHRS; CDR2 reads YFSETQ. Unmatched junction bases numbered 3, after V lost 0 bases and J lost 6 bases. The CDR3 length is 16 residues. The CDR3 nucleotides are TGCGCCAGCAGCTTGGGACTAGCGGGGGGGCAGGATACGCAGTATTTT. This encodes CASSLGLAGGQDTQYF.